These 22 T cell receptor beta chains were all obtained from the same sample, sequenced in a study of T-cell reconstitution after alpha-beta-depleted transplantation in children. Preparation of the TCRbeta library involved a method that used unique molecular identifiers. TCRdb used MiXCR to reprocess the PCR reads, holding one entry per CDR3 protein. This table holds about 580,000 distinct CDR3 sequences, about 21% found once. Sequencing used PBMCs, mostly from graft donor cells, obtained 360 days after TCRalphabeta/CD19-depleted stem cell transplant. These receptors came from a boy less than two years old who had a stem cell transplant for acute myeloid leukemia, so the T cells may come from the graft donor.

The chain uses TRBV12-3 or TRBV12-4 and TRBJ1-5; 7 bases are shared with TRBD1. Trimming removed 7 bases from V and 2 bases from J; junction bases left unmatched: 8. The CDR3 is 15 residues long. The CDR3 coding sequence is TGTGCCAGCACCTCGACAGGGTTGGGCAATCAGCCCCAGCATTTT. Protein: CASTSTGLGNQPQHF.

The J gene is TRBJ2-1, the V gene TRBV10-2; D possibly uses TRBD1 or TRBD2 (5 bases each). Trimming took 9 bases from V and 2 from J, leaving 8 bases between them. Per germline, CDR1 WSHSY and CDR2 SAAADI. The CDR3 consists of 12 residues. CDR3 loop: CARGPTYNEQFF. The CDR3 nucleotides are TGCGCCAGGGGACCGACCTACAATGAGCAGTTCTTC.

The table lists this clonotype with a few counts. This chain uses TRBV29-1 with TRBJ1-2; the D is unclear. The V and J ends lost 2 bases and 2 bases respectively, with 6 bases between them. The germline V gene has CDR1 SQVTM and CDR2 ANQGSEA. The CDR3 covers 12 residues. The CDR3 reads CSVERLNYGYTF. The CDR3 nucleotides are TGCAGCGTTGAAAGACTAAACTATGGCTACACCTTC.

This clonotype was observed many times. The V gene is TRBV6-5, the J gene TRBJ2-3; D may be TRBD2 (5 bases). Trimming stripped 3 bases from V and 2 bases from J, with 18 bases between. The CDR3 contains 17 residues. Germline V gene data show CDR1 as MNHEY and CDR2 as SVGAGI. The CDR3 nucleotides are TGTGCCAGCAGTTATAAGGACTTAGCCCGCCCCACAGATACGCAGTATTTT. Its protein product is CASSYKDLARPTDTQYF.

The rearrangement uses TRBV10-2 and TRBJ2-2; 7 bases align to TRBD1. J lost 6 bases, V lost 6 bases, and 4 bases had no gene match. CDR1 and CDR2 from the germline V gene are WSHSY and SAAADI. The CDR3 consists of 13 residues. The CDR3, as DNA: TGCGCCAGCAGGACAGGGAGTCCCGGGGAGCTGTTTTTT. Translation gives CASRTGSPGELFF.

This chain uses TRBV7-6 with TRBJ2-1; no definite D call. Trimming took 1 base from V and 7 from J, leaving 8 bases between them. The CDR3 spans 13 residues. Germline V gene lookup returns CDR1 SGHVS and CDR2 FNYEAQ. The chain's CDR3 is CASSLERLNEQFF. The CDR3 DNA reads as TGTGCCAGCAGCTTAGAAAGGCTTAATGAGCAGTTCTTC.

The chain links TRBV15 to TRBJ1-6, with unresolved D. This CDR3 comprises 15 residues. Deletions cut 3 bases from V and 3 bases from J, with 9 bases between. Germline CDR1 and CDR2: LNHNV and YYDKDF (reference sequence). In nucleotides, the CDR3 is TGTGCCACCAGCAGGCGAGTCGACTATAATTCACCCCTCCACTTT. Protein sequence: CATSRRVDYNSPLHF.

The CDR3 nucleotides read TGTGCCAGCAGCCTACGGCTGGAGGAAGATACGCAGTATTTT. Residues: CASSLRLEEDTQYF. V usage is TRBV7-8 and J usage is TRBJ2-3, with D perhaps TRBD2 (5 bases). Germline V gene lookup returns CDR1 SGHVS and CDR2 FQNEAQ. This CDR3 spans 14 amino acids. The V end was cut by 5 bases, the J end by 5 bases, with 14 bases between.

In its sample, this clonotype was seen many times. This rearrangement joins TRBV7-2 to TRBJ2-5; no clear D gene. The germline gives CDR1 SGHTA, CDR2 FQGNSA. The V and J ends lost 2 bases and 5 bases respectively, with 9 bases between them. This CDR3 region has 13 residues. CDR3 amino acids: CASSLSPSETQYF. In nucleotides, the CDR3 is TGTGCCAGCAGCTTAAGTCCCTCGGAGACCCAGTACTTC.

In this sample, this clonotype turned up a few times. The rearrangement uses TRBV24-1 and TRBJ2-3, with D tentatively TRBD1 (5 bases). Trimming took 3 bases from V and 7 from J, leaving 10 bases between them. This CDR3 contains 13 residues. Germline V CDR1 and CDR2: KGHDR, SFDVKD. CDR3 bases: TGTGCCACCAGTGATGACAGAGCATATACGCAGTATTTT. As protein: CATSDDRAYTQYF.

In this sample, this clonotype turned up many times. The genes are TRBV12-3 or TRBV12-4 and TRBJ1-5; 9 bases line up with TRBD1. The length of the CDR3 is 14 residues. V was clipped by 6 bases and J by 5 bases; unmatched bases: 5. The DNA of the CDR3 is TGTGCCAGCAGCCGCGACAGGGGGGATCAGCCCCAGCATTTT. Translating gives CASSRDRGDQPQHF.

The chain combines TRBV5-5 with TRBJ2-3; unclear D gene. CDR3 length: 13 amino acids. The germline V and J ends were trimmed by 6 bases and 0 bases, with 8 bases remaining between them. Germline CDR1 reads SGHKS; CDR2 reads YYEKEE (reference sequence). This chain's CDR3 is CASTQKSTDTQYF. The CDR3 DNA reads TGTGCCAGCACCCAGAAGAGCACAGATACGCAGTATTTT.

This clonotype was found many times. The chain recombines TRBV12-3 or TRBV12-4 with TRBJ2-3, with D possibly matching TRBD2 (5 bases). CDR3 length equals 12 residues. The V end lost 6 bases, the J end lost 7 bases, and 11 bases lay between the germline ends. In DNA form, the CDR3 reads TGTGCCAGCAGCCCGGACTCAAATACGCAGTATTTT. This gives the protein CASSPDSNTQYF.

This clonotype was counted many times. This chain joins TRBV12-3 or TRBV12-4 and TRBJ2-5, with D possibly matching TRBD1 (6 bases). V lost 5 bases and J 5 bases, leaving 12 bases between the germline ends. CDR3 size: 13 residues. CDR3 bases: TGTGCCAGCAGTGTCAGGGGAAAGGAGACCCAGTACTTC. This codes for CASSVRGKETQYF.

This clonotype was counted a few times. The gene calls are TRBV6-1 and TRBJ2-7; TRBD2 might be the D (5 bases). This CDR3 is built from 15 residues. Trimming removed 6 bases from V and 4 bases from J, with 19 bases in between. In germline, CDR1 is MNHNS, CDR2 SASEGT. The CDR3 region has the DNA TGTGCCAGCAGCCTTAGCCACGGGGATGTTTACGAGCAGTACGTC. This translates into CASSLSHGDVYEQYV.

This clonotype was observed at least ten times. The rearrangement links TRBV12-3 or TRBV12-4 to TRBJ1-1; D is possibly TRBD1 (5 bases). The CDR3 is made up of 16 amino acids. Trimming removed 6 bases at V and 0 bases at J, with 17 bases between. The CDR3 region has the DNA TGTGCCAGCAGCTCCGGGACCTTCTCTATGAACACTGAAGCTTTCTTT. Translated, it gives CASSSGTFSMNTEAFF.

This clonotype was detected many times. The chain combines TRBV20-1 with TRBJ2-5; perhaps TRBD2 as D (5 bases). Germline values: CDR1 DFQATT, CDR2 SNEGSKA (reference sequence). The CDR3 has 14 residues. Trimming pared 6 bases from V and 6 bases from J, leaving 20 bases between. The CDR3 sequence is CSAGRARLQKTQYF. In nucleotides, the CDR3 is TGCAGTGCCGGGCGGGCTAGACTTCAGAAGACCCAGTACTTC.

This clonotype was found a few times. The V and J genes are TRBV7-3 and TRBJ1-1; D unresolved. The CDR3 is made up of 13 amino acids. CDR1 SGHTA and CDR2 FQGTGA come from the germline V gene. V lost 4 bases to trimming and J lost 3 bases, with 9 bases between them. CDR3 loop: CASSSSEDTEAFF. CDR3 DNA: TGTGCCAGCAGCTCTAGTGAAGACACTGAAGCTTTCTTT. The full variable domain, rest sourced from reference TRBV7-3 and TRBJ1-1, is GAGVSQTPSNKVTEKGKYVELRCDPISGHTALYWYRQSLGQGPEFLIYFQGTGAADDSGLPNDRFFAVRPEGSVSTLKIQRTERGDSAVYLCASSSSEDTEAFFGQGTRLTVV.

In this sample, this clonotype turned up a few times. The rearrangement uses TRBV12-3 or TRBV12-4 and TRBJ1-1; TRBD1 might be the D (5 bases). The V gene lost 3 bases and the J gene lost 1 base, with 9 bases spanning the gap. CDR3 size: 14 residues. The CDR3 reads CASSFGAGNTEAFF. The DNA of the CDR3 is TGTGCCAGCAGTTTTGGGGCAGGGAACACTGAAGCTTTCTTT.

This clonotype has a handful of counts. This chain uses TRBV18 with TRBJ2-7; D might be TRBD1 (6 bases). CDR1 is KGHSH and CDR2 is LQKENI in the germline V gene. Trimming took 3 bases from V and 5 from J, leaving 14 bases between them. The CDR3 extends over 14 amino acids. CDR3 nucleotides: TGTGCCAGCTCACCGCAAAAGGGGGTGCACGAGCAGTACTTC. It yields the protein CASSPQKGVHEQYF.

This chain connects TRBV6-1 to TRBJ1-5; 8 bases map to TRBD1. V shed 7 bases and J 2 bases; nucleotides not matched to a gene: 10. Germline V gives CDR1 MNHNS, CDR2 SASEGT. This CDR3 region has 16 residues. The CDR3 DNA is TGTGCCAGCAACCCGACAGGGGATGGGCGCAATCAGCCCCAGCATTTT. Translating gives CASNPTGDGRNQPQHF.

This clonotype showed up many times. This rearrangement joins TRBV2 to TRBJ2-7; 7 nucleotides match TRBD1. The CDR3 length is 15 residues. CDR1 and CDR2 from the germline V gene are SNHLY and FYNNEI. The ends lost 7 bases at V and 5 bases at J; junction bases unmatched: 14. CDR3 protein: CASKTTGTAVHEQYF. The CDR3 region has the DNA TGTGCCAGCAAAACAACCGGGACAGCGGTCCACGAGCAGTACTTC.